Presented here are 32 T cell receptor beta chains from one specimen sequenced in a study of cytomegalovirus exposure and HLA in healthy donors. PCR primers comprised 60 Vbeta and 13 Jbeta primers. TCRdb's copy holds only in-frame clones and misses some; the assay was immunoSEQ multiplex PCR. The data show approximately 100,000 clones, under 90% seen once. Sequenced: PBMCs. All receptors come from a woman in her 30s in good health and CMV-seronegative.

The chain recombines TRBV14 with TRBJ2-5, with TRBD2 matching over 10 bases. V trimming: 4 bases; J trimming: 4 bases; junction bases outside the gene matches: 21. The CDR3 sequence is 20 residues long. From germline, CDR1 is SGHDN and CDR2 FVKESK. In nucleotides, the CDR3 is TGTGCCAGCAGCCCTTCCACGGTCCTAGCGGGAGTTTATGGACGAGAGACCCAGTACTTC. Amino acid sequence: CASSPSTVLAGVYGRETQYF.

V gene TRBV5-1 combines with J gene TRBJ1-4, with TRBD1 identical over 7 bases. After removal of 1 base from V and 8 bases from J, the junction contained 8 bases not matched to a gene. This CDR3 region has 15 residues. From germline, CDR1 is SGHRS and CDR2 YFSETQ. The CDR3 sequence: CASSLWSQGGEKLFF. The CDR3 region has the DNA TGCGCCAGCAGCTTGTGGTCCCAGGGGGGAGAAAAACTGTTTTTT.

V gene TRBV7-2 combines with J gene TRBJ2-5; TRBD2 matches at 9 bases. The J call may not be correct, given that the DNA end is closer to TRBJ2-7. CDR1 is SGHTA, CDR2 FQGNSA, per germline. There are 13 residues in the CDR3. The CDR3 region is CASSMGLANEQYF. In nucleotides, the CDR3 is TGTGCCAGCAGCATGGGACTAGCAAACGAGCAGTACTTC.

The chain has TRBV13 and TRBJ2-3, with D tentatively TRBD1 (5 bases). CDR3 size: 16 residues. Between the trimmed V and J ends, which lost 3 bases and 4 bases, there was a span of 17 bases. CDR1 PRHDT and CDR2 FYEKMQ come from the germline V gene (reference sequence). CDR3 DNA sequence: TGTGCCAGCAGCTTGGACAAAAGACGGTACCCAGATACGCAGTATTTT. This translates into CASSLDKRRYPDTQYF. Using reference TRBV13 and TRBJ2-3 for the parts outside the CDR3, the full variable domain is AAGVIQSPRHLIKEKRETATLKCYPIPRHDTVYWYQQGPGQDPQFLISFYEKMQSDKGSIPDRFSAQQFSDYHSELNMSSLELGDSALYFCASSLDKRRYPDTQYFGPGTRLTVL.

The chain combines TRBV5-1 with TRBJ2-3, with TRBD2 matching 8 bases. Germline-derived CDR1 and CDR2 are SGHRS and YFSETQ. Trimming at V came to 3 bases and at J to 1 base, leaving 4 bases not matched to a gene. The CDR3 runs to 15 residues. The CDR3 loop is CASSWSGSGTDTQYF. In DNA form, the CDR3 reads TGCGCCAGCAGCTGGAGCGGGAGCGGCACAGATACGCAGTATTTT.

V and J are TRBV6-6 and TRBJ2-5; D is uncertain. The DNA end lines up better with TRBJ2-7; the J call may be wrong. This CDR3 contains 14 residues. CDR1 and CDR2 (germline): MNHNY, SVGAGI (reference sequence). The chain's CDR3 is CASSYRGQIYEQYF. The DNA for the CDR3 is TGTGCCAGCAGTTATCGCGGCCAAATCTACGAGCAGTACTTC.

This clone was observed a single time. The chain uses TRBV10-3 and TRBJ2-5; 10 bases line up with TRBD2. TRBJ2-7 explains the end of the DNA better; the J call may be wrong. The CDR3 contains 14 residues. CDR1 is ENHRY and CDR2 is SYGVKD in the germline V gene. CDR3 in amino acids: CAISLAGESYEQYF. CDR3 coding DNA: TGTGCCATCAGTCTAGCGGGAGAGTCCTACGAGCAGTACTTC.

V usage is TRBV2 and J usage is TRBJ2-3; 7 positions agree with TRBD2. Germline V CDR1 and CDR2: SNHLY, FYNNEI. Trimming removed 4 bases from V and 4 bases from J; junction bases left unmatched: 2. The CDR3 length is 13 residues. This CDR3 reads CASSGTRADTQYF. CDR3 DNA sequence: TGTGCCAGCAGTGGGACTAGGGCAGATACGCAGTATTTT.

The chain is built from TRBV19 and TRBJ1-1, with TRBD1 as a possible D gene (6 bases). Trimming took 4 bases from V and 3 from J, leaving 9 bases between them. The CDR3 covers 13 residues. Germline lookup yields CDR1 LNHDA and CDR2 SQIVND (reference sequence). The CDR3 here is CASSNRVYTEAFF. Here the CDR3 DNA reads TGTGCCAGTAGTAACAGGGTATACACTGAAGCTTTCTTT.

The genes are TRBV7-9 and TRBJ1-6; maybe TRBD1 (5 bases). The CDR3 totals 15 residues. V lost 5 bases, J lost 13 bases, and 21 bases lay in between. CDR1 SEHNR and CDR2 FQNEAQ come from the germline V gene (reference sequence). The CDR3 coding sequence is TGTGCCAGCAGCCCGTCAGACAGCTCGACTGTTCCCCTCCACTTT. It translates to CASSPSDSSTVPLHF.

In DNA form, the CDR3 reads TGTGCCAGCAGCTTAGCGATGGGACTAGCGGTAACCTACGAGCAGTACTTC. It yields the protein CASSLAMGLAVTYEQYF. This chain links TRBV7-2 with TRBJ2-7, with 11 bases that match TRBD2. Per the germline V gene, CDR1 is SGHTA and CDR2 is FQGNSA. J lost 2 bases, V lost 0 bases, and 6 bases had no gene match. This CDR3 comprises 17 residues.

In its sample, this clone was seen a few times. The rearrangement links TRBV9 to TRBJ2-3; perhaps TRBD2 as D (7 bases). CDR1 is SGDLS, CDR2 YYNGEE, per germline. Trimming pared 6 bases from V and 6 bases from J, leaving 20 bases between. The CDR3 consists of 15 residues. CDR3 region: CASTPGEGLADTQYF. CDR3 coding DNA: TGTGCCAGCACCCCAGGGGAGGGTCTTGCGGATACGCAGTATTTT.

The rearrangement links TRBV25-1 to TRBJ2-3; D perhaps matches TRBD2 (6 bases). Germline loops: CDR1 MGHDK, CDR2 SYGVNS. CDR3 length equals 14 residues. The ends were cut back, 3 bases at V and 0 bases at J, with 7 bases in the middle. DNA of the CDR3: TGTGCCAGCAGTGACAGCGGGAGCACAGATACGCAGTATTTT. Translated: CASSDSGSTDTQYF.

This clone was observed once. This sequence joins TRBV7-2 and TRBJ1-4; D not resolved. CDR3 size: 15 residues. From germline, CDR1 is SGHTA and CDR2 FQGNSA. The germline V and J ends were trimmed by 4 bases and 3 bases, with 12 bases remaining between them. CDR3 residues: CASSYTRLANEKLFF. The CDR3 DNA reads as TGTGCCAGCAGCTACACACGACTTGCTAATGAAAAACTGTTTTTT.

This clone has more than one count but fewer than ten. This sequence joins TRBV9 and TRBJ2-2, with TRBD2 matching 9 bases. The CDR3 is made up of 18 amino acids. The ends lost 0 bases at V and 2 bases at J; junction bases unmatched: 8. CDR1 is SGDLS, CDR2 YYNGEE, per germline. CDR3 coding DNA: TGTGCCAGCAGCGTAGCTACGGCGACTAGCGGAAACACCGGGGAGCTGTTTTTT. This translates into CASSVATATSGNTGELFF.

The chain joins TRBV11-2 to TRBJ1-1; the D gene is possibly TRBD1 (5 bases). V was trimmed by 5 bases and J by 4 bases, leaving 17 bases between them. The CDR3 runs 15 residues. The germline V gene has CDR1 SGHAT and CDR2 FQNNGV. The CDR3 protein is CASSPGWGVITEAFF. The CDR3 DNA sequence: TGTGCCAGCAGCCCCGGGTGGGGGGTTATCACTGAAGCTTTCTTT.

This clone occurred once. This sample also contains other DNA sequences that code for the same CDR3. CDR3: CASSRTSGSRNEQFF. CDR3 coding DNA: TGTGCCAGCAGCCGGACTAGCGGGAGTAGGAATGAGCAGTTCTTC. The chain has TRBV7-3 and TRBJ2-1, with 13 bases matching TRBD2. The CDR3 is made up of 15 amino acids. Germline CDR1 and CDR2: SGHTA and FQGTGA. Trimming at V came to 5 bases and at J to 7 bases, leaving 5 bases not matched to a gene. The whole variable domain, remainder taken from reference TRBV7-3 and TRBJ2-1, is GAGVSQTPSNKVTEKGKYVELRCDPISGHTALYWYRQSLGQGPEFLIYFQGTGAADDSGLPNDRFFAVRPEGSVSTLKIQRTERGDSAVYLCASSRTSGSRNEQFFGPGTRLTVL.

This chain joins TRBV7-9 and TRBJ1-1; D unresolved. Between the trimmed V and J ends, which lost 5 bases and 5 bases, there was a span of 21 bases. Germline V CDR1 and CDR2: SEHNR, FQNEAQ (reference sequence). CDR3 length equals 16 residues. The chain's CDR3 is CASSPGPGSSWTEAFF. Here the CDR3 DNA reads TGTGCCAGCAGCCCCGGGCCGGGGTCCTCTTGGACTGAAGCTTTCTTT.

The rearrangement uses TRBV2 and TRBJ2-1; D is unclear. V shed 6 bases and J shed 6 bases, with 18 bases lying between them. This CDR3 region has 15 residues. In germline, CDR1 is SNHLY, CDR2 FYNNEI. Written as DNA, the CDR3 is TGTGCCAGCAGCCGGCTAGTAAGCTCGGCCAATGAGCAGTTCTTC. It specifies CASSRLVSSANEQFF.

J is TRBJ2-1 and V is TRBV7-9; D is possibly TRBD2 (5 bases). CDR1 is SEHNR, CDR2 FQNEAQ, per germline (reference sequence). This CDR3 has 14 amino acids. Trimming shortened V by 3 bases and J by 1 base, and 7 bases separated the two germline ends. The CDR3 sequence is CASSFGISYNEQFF. CDR3 nucleotides: TGTGCCAGCAGCTTCGGGATTTCCTACAATGAGCAGTTCTTC.

This chain joins TRBV10-3 and TRBJ1-1; possible D gene TRBD1, 6 bases. Trimming cost V 4 bases and J 3 bases, with 9 bases left between them. CDR1 and CDR2 from the germline V gene are ENHRY and SYGVKD. The CDR3 runs to 13 residues. CDR3 region: CAISAGEDTEAFF. CDR3 nucleotide sequence: TGTGCCATCAGTGCAGGGGAAGACACTGAAGCTTTCTTT.

Comment on this clone: The identical CDR3 is also encoded by other nucleotide sequences in the sample. The chain joins TRBV6-1 to TRBJ1-4; D is possibly TRBD1 (5 bases). The CDR3 is made up of 14 amino acids. Germline V CDR1 and CDR2: MNHNS, SASEGT. CDR3 coding DNA: TGTGCTAGCTTTGATGGCGGGGGTAATGAAAAACTGTTTTTT. Translating gives CASFDGGGNEKLFF.

This clone was detected only a few times. V usage is TRBV10-2 and J usage is TRBJ2-7, with D tentatively TRBD1 (6 bases). The germline V gene has CDR1 WSHSY and CDR2 SAAADI. Trimming shortened V by 1 base and J by 5 bases, and 9 bases separated the two germline ends. The CDR3 sequence is 13 residues long. DNA of the CDR3: TGCGCCAGCAGTGAGTACAGGGAAAACGAGCAGTACTTC. It codes for CASSEYRENEQYF.

The chain carries TRBV5-1 and TRBJ2-7; D may be TRBD2 (6 bases). CDR3 size: 15 residues. The germline CDR1 and CDR2 sequences are SGHRS and YFSETQ. Trimming stripped 3 bases from V and 4 bases from J, with 17 bases between. The CDR3 DNA is TGCGCCAGCAGCTCATCCGGGACCGGGGGTTACGAGCAGTACTTC. It specifies CASSSSGTGGYEQYF.

The chain combines TRBV4-1 with TRBJ1-3; 7 nucleotides align to TRBD1. J lost 3 bases, V lost 1 base, and 0 bases had no gene match. From germline, CDR1 is MGHRA and CDR2 YSYEKL. CDR3 size: 14 residues. The CDR3 DNA sequence: TGCGCCAGCAGCCAAGGGACAGGTGGAAACACCATATATTTT. It encodes CASSQGTGGNTIYF.

The chain is built from TRBV5-1 and TRBJ1-4; TRBD1 agrees at 7 bases. Germline loops: CDR1 SGHRS, CDR2 YFSETQ. With 5 bases clipped from V and 7 bases from J, the junction kept 5 bases outside the gene matches. This CDR3 is built from 13 residues. This CDR3 reads CASRNGQAEKLFF. The CDR3 nucleotides are TGCGCCAGCAGGAACGGACAGGCTGAAAAACTGTTTTTT.

V usage is TRBV4-3 and J usage is TRBJ2-1; 12 bases are shared with TRBD2. CDR1 is LGHNA and CDR2 is YSLEER in the germline V gene. The CDR3 consists of 19 residues. V dropped 1 base and J dropped 7; count of bases not matched to a gene: 14. The CDR3 loop reads CASSQALAGGPSRRNEQFF. The CDR3 bases are TGCGCCAGCAGCCAAGCCCTAGCGGGAGGGCCTTCCCGAAGGAATGAGCAGTTCTTC.

The J gene is TRBJ2-2, the V gene TRBV7-6; TRBD1 matches at 7 bases. Germline trimming cut 5 bases from V and 0 bases from J; bases unmatched to any gene: 6. CDR1 is SGHVS, CDR2 FNYEAQ, per germline. The CDR3 is 16 residues long. This CDR3 is CASSLRTGPNTGELFF. The CDR3 coding sequence is TGTGCCAGCAGCCTCCGGACAGGCCCGAACACCGGGGAGCTGTTTTTT.

The V gene is TRBV15, the J gene TRBJ1-4; D is perhaps TRBD1 (6 bases). From germline, CDR1 is LNHNV and CDR2 YYDKDF (reference sequence). V lost 2 bases and J lost 7, with 14 bases in between. The CDR3 has 15 residues. CDR3 amino acids: CATSRSTGLAEKLFF. The CDR3 bases are TGTGCCACCAGCAGAAGTACAGGGTTAGCTGAAAAACTGTTTTTT.

The chain recombines TRBV7-2 with TRBJ2-1; TRBD2 agrees at 7 bases. Germline V gene data show CDR1 as SGHTA and CDR2 as FQGNSA. The length of the CDR3 is 13 residues. Germline trimming cut 0 bases from V and 14 bases from J; bases unmatched to any gene: 7. For the CDR3, the DNA is TGTGCCAGCAGCTTAGCTCAATTGCGGGAGAAGTTCTTC. Its protein product is CASSLAQLREKFF.

V is TRBV27 and J is TRBJ2-5, with 8 bases aligning to TRBD2. The CDR3 contains 16 residues. Germline V lookup: CDR1 MNHEY, CDR2 SMNVEV (reference sequence). V was pared by 2 bases and J by 1 base, with 6 bases of the junction left unmatched. The CDR3 nucleotides are TGTGCCAGCAGTTTACTCTTCGGGGGGGTCCAAGAGACCCAGTACTTC. It yields the protein CASSLLFGGVQETQYF.

The chain uses TRBV9 and TRBJ2-2, with TRBD2 matching over 10 bases. Per the germline V gene, CDR1 is SGDLS and CDR2 is YYNGEE. The CDR3 is 16 amino acids. Trimming removed 2 bases from V and 3 bases from J; junction bases left unmatched: 4. CDR3: CASSVWTSGDTGELFF. The CDR3 bases are TGTGCCAGCAGCGTCTGGACTAGCGGAGACACCGGGGAGCTGTTTTTT.